The T cell receptor beta chain under discussion was sequenced for a study of shared clonotypes between healthy human individuals. This clone was seen a handful of times. Profiled with immunoSEQ multiplex PCR; TCRdb holds only in-frame clones, not every one. The table lists about 95,000 clones, 67% of them singletons. The CDR3 consists of 14 residues. V trimming: 4 bases; J trimming: 6 bases; junction bases outside the gene matches: 9. Germline CDR1 SGDLS, CDR2 YYNGEE. The sequencing sample was made of memory CD8+ T cells sorted from blood. Indicated subset: CD45RO+ cells pooled with CCR7-negative TemRA cells. The sequence derives from a man aged 25-45 years in good health. The chain combines TRBV9 with TRBJ2-7, with 8 bases lining up with TRBD1. CDR3 loop: CASSPAARGLEQYF. CDR3 nucleotides: TGTGCCAGCAGCCCAGCTGCCAGGGGGCTCGAGCAGTACTTC.